This is a list of T cell receptor beta chains from one sample in a study of cytomegalovirus exposure and HLA in healthy donors. Clones were sequenced by immunoSEQ multiplex PCR, and TCRdb holds only the in-frame ones, with some missing. The data show 250,000 to 350,000 clones, around 65% seen once. Material: PBMCs. The receptors were sampled from a female donor in good health and CMV-seronegative. CDR3s include the opening cysteine and the closing phenylalanine or tryptophan. D genes are given only for firm matches. Size is stated for part of the rows, as once, few or many counts, or as a class when the clone is expanded.

j_gene	d_gene	v_gene	abundance	len	CDR3nt	CDR3aa
TRBJ1-1	TRBD1	TRBV20-1	-	11	TGCAGTGCTAGAGGGACAGGTGAGGCTTTCTTT	CSARGTGEAFF
TRBJ2-7	-	TRBV11-2	few	13	TGTGCCAGCAGCTCCACAGGGATCTACGAGCAGTACTTC	CASSSTGIYEQYF
TRBJ1-1	TRBD1	TRBV7-9	-	14	TGTGCCAGCAGCCCCGGGACAGTAGAGACTGAAGCTTTCTTT	CASSPGTVETEAFF
TRBJ2-2	TRBD2	TRBV2	few	19	TGTGCCAGCAGTGCGACCATAGCGGGCCCCCCCCTGAGAACCGGGGAGCTGTTTTTT	CASSATIAGPPLRTGELFF
TRBJ2-7	TRBD1	TRBV5-1	-	12	TGCGCCAGCAGCGTAACAGGGGATGAGGAGTACTTC	CASSVTGDEEYF
TRBJ1-2	-	TRBV28	-	12	TGTGCCAGCTGGGAGAGACCGTTCGGCTACACCTTC	CASWERPFGYTF
TRBJ1-2	TRBD1	TRBV28	-	14	TGTGCCAGCAACATAGGACAGGGGGCGCGGGGCTACACCTTC	CASNIGQGARGYTF
TRBJ2-1	TRBD2	TRBV5-4	-	15	TGTGCCAGCAGCCGTACTAGCGGGATGGCTCATGAGCAGTTCTTC	CASSRTSGMAHEQFF
TRBJ1-4	-	TRBV7-2	-	14	TGTGCCAGCAGCCCGACAGGAAATAATGAAAAACTGTTTTTT	CASSPTGNNEKLFF
TRBJ2-3	TRBD2	TRBV5-1	-	13	TGCGCCAGCGGGCGGGAGGGCCCCGATACGCAGTATTTT	CASGREGPDTQYF
TRBJ2-2	TRBD1	TRBV11-2	-	17	TGTGCCAGCAGCTTCGGGGACAGGGTGCGTGACACCGGGGAGCTGTTTTTT	CASSFGDRVRDTGELFF
TRBJ2-7	TRBD1	TRBV28	-	15	TGTGCCAGCAGGGTAGGGGACAGGGGATCGGTCGAGCAGTACTTC	CASRVGDRGSVEQYF
TRBJ2-1	-	TRBV6-6	-	14	TGTGCCAGCTCGGGAGTACGCTCCTACAATGAGCAGTTCTTC	CASSGVRSYNEQFF
TRBJ2-3	TRBD2	TRBV4-2	-	16	TGTGCCAGCAGCCAGACCGGGACTACTAGCACAGATACGCAGTATTTT	CASSQTGTTSTDTQYF
TRBJ1-2	TRBD1	TRBV5-6	few	15	TGTGCCAGCAGCCATTACAGGGGCCATAACTATGGCTACACCTTC	CASSHYRGHNYGYTF
TRBJ1-1	-	TRBV7-3	-	13	TGTGCCAGCAGCTCCCAACAAAACACTGAAGCTTTCTTT	CASSSQQNTEAFF
TRBJ2-2	-	TRBV15	-	17	TGTGCCACCAGCAGAGATCTTGGCAGGGTTAGGACCGGGGAGCTGTTTTTT	CATSRDLGRVRTGELFF
TRBJ2-2	TRBD2	TRBV28	-	17	TGTGCCAGCAGTTTATGGGTTCTAGCGGGAGGGCCCGGGGAGCTGTTTTTT	CASSLWVLAGGPGELFF
TRBJ2-1	TRBD1	TRBV9	-	16	TGTGCCAGCAGCATTATCCGGGACAGGGGTAGTAGGGAGCAGTTCTTC	CASSIIRDRGSREQFF
TRBJ1-5	TRBD1	TRBV18	-	14	TGTGCCAGCTCGCTTGACAGGGAACGTCAGCCCCAGCATTTT	CASSLDRERQPQHF
TRBJ2-1	-	TRBV28	once	15	TGTGCCAGGACCTTCACTAGCAGACGAAACAATGAGCAGTTCTTC	CARTFTSRRNNEQFF
TRBJ1-5	-	TRBV5-6	-	13	TGTGCCAGCACCCAACAGGGCAATCAGCCCCAGCATTTT	CASTQQGNQPQHF
TRBJ2-1	-	TRBV2	-	12	TGTGCCAGCAGCGCGACTAGCAATGAGCAGTTCTTC	CASSATSNEQFF
TRBJ2-1	TRBD2	TRBV6-6	-	16	TGTGCCAGCAGTGCAACAGGGACTAGCGGGGGCAATGAGCAGTTCTTC	CASSATGTSGGNEQFF
TRBJ2-7	TRBD1	TRBV6-5	-	14	TGTGCCAGCAGTTACTCCAAGGGGGCTTACGAGCAGTACTTC	CASSYSKGAYEQYF
TRBJ2-2	TRBD2	TRBV5-4	-	16	TGTGCCACCACCCGCGGACTAGAGGGGAACACCGGGGAGCTGTTTTTT	CATTRGLEGNTGELFF
TRBJ2-1	TRBD2	TRBV19	few	14	TGTGCCAGTAGTATGGGGGGGAACGGGAATGAGCAGTTCTTC	CASSMGGNGNEQFF
TRBJ1-5	TRBD1	TRBV18	-	14	TGTGCCAGCTCACCAGCGACAGGGAAACAGCCCCAGCATTTT	CASSPATGKQPQHF
TRBJ1-5	-	TRBV19	-	14	TGTGCCAGTAGTATCCGGGGTGGGAATCAGCCCCAGCATTTT	CASSIRGGNQPQHF
TRBJ2-7	TRBD2	TRBV6-1	-	17	TGTGCCAGCAGTGAAGGTGTGGCAGGACTAGCGGGAGTCGAGCAGTACTTC	CASSEGVAGLAGVEQYF
TRBJ2-2	-	TRBV6-1	-	16	TGTGCCAGCAGTGAACAGGGCAGGGAGAACACCGGGGAGCTGTTTTTT	CASSEQGRENTGELFF
TRBJ1-1	TRBD1	TRBV25-1	-	15	TGTGCCAGCAGTGCTTCGGGACAGGGGAGGGCTGAAGCTTTCTTT	CASSASGQGRAEAFF
TRBJ2-7	-	TRBV4-1	few	13	TGCGCCAGCAGCCCAGCGGGTAGGGACGAGCAGTACTTC	CASSPAGRDEQYF
TRBJ2-1	-	TRBV19	-	16	TGTGCCAGTAGTATAGGGGGGAGCGGGCTCTACAATGAGCAGTTCTTC	CASSIGGSGLYNEQFF
TRBJ1-5	-	TRBV28	-	17	TGTGCCAGCAGTTTGCCCCCTCGGGTAATTGGCAATCAGCCCCAGCATTTT	CASSLPPRVIGNQPQHF
TRBJ2-4	-	TRBV19	-	16	TGTGCCAGTAGTGGGAGTGGTTTACTAGCCAAAAACATTCAGTACTTC	CASSGSGLLAKNIQYF
TRBJ2-3	TRBD2	TRBV14	-	17	TGTGCCAGCAGCCAAGGACTAGCGGGAGCTAGCACAGATACGCAGTATTTT	CASSQGLAGASTDTQYF
TRBJ2-3	TRBD2	TRBV27	-	16	TGTGCCAGCAGTTTAGGGACTAGCGGTATCACAGATACGCAGTATTTT	CASSLGTSGITDTQYF
TRBJ1-5	-	TRBV4-2	once	15	TGTGCCAGCAGCCAAGAGGGTTACAGGGAGCAGCCCCAGCATTTT	CASSQEGYREQPQHF
TRBJ2-2	-	TRBV5-4	few	14	TGTGCCAGCAGCCGAGTTGCCAACACCGGGGAGCTGTTTTTT	CASSRVANTGELFF
TRBJ2-1	TRBD1	TRBV9	-	15	TGTGCCAGCAGCCTCGACAGGGCAACCTACAATGAGCAGTTCTTC	CASSLDRATYNEQFF
TRBJ2-7	-	TRBV28	-	12	TGTGTCAGCAGTTCCCTCTCCTACGAGCAGTACTTC	CVSSSLSYEQYF
TRBJ2-1	-	TRBV29-1	-	14	TGCAGCGTTGGAGGGGGGGAAGGCTACAATGAGCAGTTCTTC	CSVGGGEGYNEQFF
TRBJ1-2	TRBD1	TRBV7-8	-	17	TGTGCCAGCAGTTTCCGGGACAGGGGGCGAGTAGGGGTAGTCTACACCTTC	CASSFRDRGRVGVVYTF
TRBJ1-2	TRBD1	TRBV5-5	-	18	TGTGCCAGCAGCCAGATTGGGTGGACAGGTGAGCCTAACTATGGCTACACCTTC	CASSQIGWTGEPNYGYTF
TRBJ2-7	TRBD2	TRBV14	-	16	TGTGCCAGCAGCCAAGGCGTGCGGGAGGGAGTCTACGAGCAGTACTTC	CASSQGVREGVYEQYF
TRBJ1-1	TRBD1	TRBV5-5	-	16	TGTGCCAGCAGCTTAAGACGACGGACAGGCAACACTGAAGCTTTCTTT	CASSLRRRTGNTEAFF